One and the same sample provided the 7 T cell receptor beta chains below, sequenced in a study of T cell responses to AZD1222 COVID-19 vaccine (dated by TCRdb to the early 2020s). Library prep was done by the immunoSEQ multiplex PCR assay. TCRdb holds this immuneACCESS table with in-frame rearrangements only. Some clones are missing; in checked studies, unresolved V genes explain under half, and the rest has no known cause. Across this sample there are about 170,000 clones, with around 90% seen only once. About 2.5% of the sample goes to the ten largest clones. The label giving this sample's time point can be read as: baseline before first vaccination. The sequenced sample was peripheral blood, obtained on day 0 of AZD1222 vaccination. Source of these receptors: an adult in good health.

The chain couples TRBV11-3 to TRBJ2-5; 13 nucleotides align to TRBD2. The V gene end was trimmed by 6 bases and the J gene end by 5 bases; junction bases not matched to a gene: 6. Germline-derived CDR1 and CDR2 are SGHNT and YENEEA. The CDR3 runs to 15 residues. The CDR3 sequence is CASSSGLAGSETQYF. The CDR3 DNA sequence: TGTGCCAGCAGTTCGGGACTAGCGGGATCCGAGACCCAGTACTTC.

The chain is built from TRBV11-2 and TRBJ1-5; TRBD1 aligns across 8 bases. Germline CDR1 is SGHAT and CDR2 is FQNNGV. V trimming: 5 bases; J trimming: 0 bases; junction bases outside the gene matches: 6. The CDR3 runs 16 residues. The CDR3 loop reads CASSPGTGNSNQPQHF. CDR3 bases: TGTGCCAGCAGCCCGGGGACAGGCAATAGCAATCAGCCCCAGCATTTT.

The chain carries TRBV5-1 and TRBJ2-7; D assignment may be TRBD1 or TRBD2 (5 bases each). Trimming removed 5 bases from V and 2 bases from J, with 20 bases in between. This CDR3 is built from 16 residues. The germline CDR1 and CDR2 sequences are SGHRS and YFSETQ. This CDR3 reads CASSSAGTSRTYEQYF. The CDR3 region has the DNA TGCGCCAGCAGTTCCGCCGGGACCAGCCGTACCTACGAGCAGTACTTC.

CDR3 sequence reads: CASSLGGDSRYEQFF. CDR3 nucleotides: TGCGCCAGCAGCTTGGGAGGGGACAGTAGGTATGAGCAGTTCTTC. J is TRBJ2-1 and V is TRBV5-1; 7 nucleotides agree with TRBD1. CDR3 length: 15 residues. Germline CDR1 is SGHRS and CDR2 is YFSETQ. V trimming: 0 bases; J trimming: 8 bases; junction bases outside the gene matches: 8. Together with reference TRBV5-1 and TRBJ2-1, the CDR3 gives the full variable domain: KAGVTQTPRYLIKTRGQQVTLSCSPISGHRSVSWYQQTPGQGLQFLFEYFSETQRNKGNFPGRFSGRQFSNSRSEMNVSTLELGDSALYLCASSLGGDSRYEQFFGPGTRLTVL.

The chain employs TRBV6-5 and TRBJ1-3; D gene ambiguous. The CDR3 length is 14 residues. Deletions cut 9 bases from V and 0 bases from J, with 12 bases between. CDR1 and CDR2 (germline): MNHEY, SVGAGI. For the CDR3, the DNA is TGTGCCAGTCGCCGAGTTCTCTCTGGAAACACCATATATTTT. Amino acid sequence: CASRRVLSGNTIYF.

This rearrangement joins TRBV27 to TRBJ2-7; TRBD1 aligns across 10 bases. Looked up from germline, CDR1 is MNHEY and CDR2 is SMNVEV (reference sequence). V dropped 5 bases and J dropped 4; count of bases not matched to a gene: 8. The CDR3 loop spans 15 amino acids. The CDR3 is CASSKTGGEDYEQYF. CDR3 DNA: TGTGCCAGCAGTAAGACAGGGGGCGAAGATTACGAGCAGTACTTC.

The chain joins TRBV11-2 to TRBJ2-7; 10 nucleotides line up with TRBD2. The CDR3 runs 18 residues. Trimming removed 7 bases from V and 0 bases from J; junction bases left unmatched: 15. CDR1 and CDR2 (germline): SGHAT, FQNNGV. CDR3 bases: TGTGCCAGCACCCTACTAGCGGGGAGGGCAGCGGCCTCCTACGAGCAGTACTTC. Protein: CASTLLAGRAAASYEQYF.